This is a list of T cell receptor beta chains from one sample in a study of blood T cell repertoires in COVID-19. The table came from immunoSEQ multiplex PCR; TCRdb's copy has only in-frame clones and leaves some out. The table has more than 110,000 clones, about 84% seen once. Material: peripheral blood. Receptors originate from a human donor in a cohort sampled during active COVID-19. Both conserved end residues are part of each CDR3. Each record gives: J gene, V gene, D gene, clone size, CDR3 length, CDR3 protein, CDR3 DNA. The D gene is left open where the match is weak. Size is stated for part of the rows, as once, few or many counts, or as a class when the clone is expanded.

J: TRBJ2-2; V: TRBV6-2/TRBV6-3; D: TRBD1; size: -; length: 16; CDR3: CASSSTGTGVTGELFF; DNA: TGTGCCAGCAGTTCCACCGGGACAGGGGTGACCGGGGAGCTGTTTTTT
J: TRBJ2-5; V: TRBV7-3; D: TRBD2; size: once; length: 15; CDR3: CASSAGLARGETQYF; DNA: TGTGCCAGCAGCGCAGGACTAGCCCGGGGTGAGACCCAGTACTTC
J: TRBJ2-1; V: TRBV9; D: TRBD1; size: -; length: 13; CDR3: CASRRQGLGEQFF; DNA: TGTGCCAGCAGGCGACAGGGTCTCGGTGAGCAGTTCTTC
J: TRBJ1-5; V: TRBV6-2/TRBV6-3; D: -; size: once; length: 14; CDR3: CASSWTVSNQPQHF; DNA: TGTGCCAGCAGTTGGACAGTCAGCAATCAGCCCCAGCATTTT
J: TRBJ2-1; V: TRBV7-2; D: -; size: -; length: 12; CDR3: CASSLDTQEQFF; DNA: TGTGCCAGCAGCTTAGACACACAAGAGCAGTTCTTC
J: TRBJ2-5; V: TRBV7-2; D: -; size: -; length: 13; CDR3: CASSLGQAETQYF; DNA: TGTGCCAGCAGCTTAGGTCAGGCAGAGACCCAGTACTTC
J: TRBJ2-1; V: TRBV5-1; D: TRBD1; size: -; length: 15; CDR3: CASSLEGQGANEQFF; DNA: TGCGCCAGCAGCTTGGAGGGACAGGGAGCTAATGAGCAGTTCTTC
J: TRBJ2-7; V: TRBV2; D: -; size: -; length: 15; CDR3: CASSLNRVGTYEQYF; DNA: TGTGCCAGCAGTCTCAACAGGGTCGGAACATACGAGCAGTACTTC
J: TRBJ2-5; V: TRBV18; D: -; size: -; length: 15; CDR3: CASSSGRGPQETQYF; DNA: TGTGCCAGCTCATCGGGGCGGGGGCCCCAAGAGACCCAGTACTTC
J: TRBJ2-2; V: TRBV4-1; D: -; size: -; length: 16; CDR3: CASSQNPGVETGELFF; DNA: TGCGCCAGCAGCCAAAATCCAGGGGTGGAGACCGGGGAGCTGTTTTTT
J: TRBJ2-1; V: TRBV7-2; D: -; size: -; length: 12; CDR3: CASSLETDEQFF; DNA: TGTGCCAGCAGCTTAGAGACAGACGAGCAGTTCTTC